Described below is a single TCR beta chain sequence and its context. Its matching antigen is unknown. The data belong to a study of T cells after yellow fever vaccination. Study-wide results and caveats: Clonotypes appearing in both CD4 and CD8 compartments existed, and their share was small.

CDR3 size: 15 residues. CDR1 WSHSY and CDR2 SAAADI come from the germline V gene. V was clipped by 1 base and J by 5 bases, with 12 bases between them. MiXCR was run by TCRdb on the 5' RACE reads, yielding one entry per CDR3 protein. The table has about 320,000 distinct CDR3 sequences, approximately 4% seen once. The sample consisted of PBMCs, taken 15 days after the yellow fever booster vaccination. The clonotype comes from a man aged 18-30 years who received the YFV17D yellow fever vaccine. The chain couples TRBV10-2 to TRBJ2-4; D may be TRBD2 (6 bases). CDR3 in amino acids: CASSEWGLKENIQYF. The DNA of the CDR3 is TGCGCCAGCAGTGAGTGGGGACTTAAGGAAAACATTCAGTACTTC.